The present T cell receptor beta chain was sequenced within a study of blood T cell repertoires in COVID-19. Turning to the study itself: The United States, Italy and Spain were the sources of the acute and convalescent COVID-19 samples.

The study recruited people aged roughly 18 to 95 years across some 23 US areas. Allocation to cohorts depended on clinical history reported by the participants. The CDR3 sequence is 16 residues long. V shed 10 bases and J 2 bases; nucleotides not matched to a gene: 13. CDR1 and CDR2 from the germline V gene are ENHRY and SYGVKD. Original handling: Scientists estimated how many nucleated cells there were by amplifying reference gene primers. The assay was immunoSEQ multiplex PCR, and TCRdb's table has in-frame clones only and misses some. D and trimming were read from the DNA, whereas the V and J calls and clone size are those reported in that table. The top ten clones hold less than 2% of a sample with about 480,000 clones, 70% to 90% of them seen once.

The TCR comes from a woman aged 40-49 years who had recovered from COVID-19. This chain uses TRBV10-3 with TRBJ1-1; 10 nucleotides agree with TRBD1. Sequencing used PBMCs or T cells enriched from blood (not recorded which). CDR3 DNA: TGTGCCACGAGGGAGGCGGGACAGGGGCCAAACACTGAAGCTTTCTTT. It codes for CATREAGQGPNTEAFF.